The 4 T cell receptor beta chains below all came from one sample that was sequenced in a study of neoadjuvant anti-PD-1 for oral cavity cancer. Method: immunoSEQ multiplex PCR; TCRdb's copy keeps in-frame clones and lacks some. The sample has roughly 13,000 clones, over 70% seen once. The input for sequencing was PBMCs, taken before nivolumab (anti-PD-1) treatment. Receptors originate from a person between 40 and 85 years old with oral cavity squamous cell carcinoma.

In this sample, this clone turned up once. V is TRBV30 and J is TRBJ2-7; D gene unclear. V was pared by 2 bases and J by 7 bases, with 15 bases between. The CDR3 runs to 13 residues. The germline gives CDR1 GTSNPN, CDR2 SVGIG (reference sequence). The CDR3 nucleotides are TGTGCCTGGAGTTCTATCACCCCGCTTGAGCAGTACTTC. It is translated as CAWSSITPLEQYF.

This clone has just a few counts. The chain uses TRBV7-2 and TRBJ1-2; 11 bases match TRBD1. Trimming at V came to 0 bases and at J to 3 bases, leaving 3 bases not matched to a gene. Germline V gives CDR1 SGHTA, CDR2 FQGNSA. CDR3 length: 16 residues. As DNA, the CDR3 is TGTGCCAGCAGCTTAGCAGGGACAGGGGGTCACTATGGCTACACCTTC. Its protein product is CASSLAGTGGHYGYTF. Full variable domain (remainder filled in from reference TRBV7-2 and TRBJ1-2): GAGVSQSPSNKVTEKGKDVELRCDPISGHTALYWYRQSLGQGLEFLIYFQGNSAPDKSGLPSDRFSAERTGGSVSTLTIQRTQQEDSAVYLCASSLAGTGGHYGYTFGSGTRLTVV.

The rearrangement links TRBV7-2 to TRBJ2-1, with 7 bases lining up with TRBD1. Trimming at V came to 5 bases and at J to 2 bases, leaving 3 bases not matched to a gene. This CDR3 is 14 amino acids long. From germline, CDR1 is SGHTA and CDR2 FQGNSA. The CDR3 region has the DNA TGTGCCAGCAGCCTAGGGACAGCCTACAATGAGCAGTTCTTC. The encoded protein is CASSLGTAYNEQFF.

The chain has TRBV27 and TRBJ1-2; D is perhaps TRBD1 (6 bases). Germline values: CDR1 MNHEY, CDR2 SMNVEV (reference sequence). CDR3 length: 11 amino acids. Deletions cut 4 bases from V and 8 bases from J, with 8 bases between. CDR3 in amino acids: CASSSQGGYTF. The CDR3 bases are TGTGCCAGCAGTTCCCAGGGGGGCTACACCTTC.